A single sample gave rise to the 6 T cell receptor beta chains below, sequenced in a study of regulatory T cells in long-lasting Graves disease. Construction of TCR beta libraries relied on iRepertoire HTBI primers and on Arm-PCR targeting CDR3 regions. One entry per CDR3 protein, called by TCRdb with MiXCR from the multiplex PCR reads. The sample includes 580,000 or so distinct CDR3 sequences, 15% to 20% of them seen just once. Time point denoted: newly diagnosed GD, antithyroid drugs for less than 3 months. The authors made the TCR library using RNA they extracted from PBMCs. The data were also submitted as part of a second study, on T cells in Graves' hyperthyroidism and ophthalmopathy.

The source was peripheral blood mononuclear cells (PBMCs), collected at new diagnosis, from a patient treated with antithyroid drugs. The receptors shown here come from a young man with Graves disease.

This clonotype appeared many times. The chain is built from TRBV11-2 and TRBJ1-4; D possibly corresponds to TRBD1 (6 bases). V was pared by 4 bases and J by 6 bases, with 21 bases between. CDR1 and CDR2 from the germline V gene are SGHAT and FQNNGV. This CDR3 comprises 17 residues. CDR3 residues: CASSSEPRTAPDEKLFF. The CDR3 DNA sequence: TGTGCCAGCAGCTCAGAACCTAGGACAGCGCCGGATGAAAAACTGTTTTTT.

Comments on this clonotype: The germline gene is not matched at one end of the junction; a read error may be the cause. This chain connects TRBV3-1 to TRBJ1-1, with D tentatively TRBD1 (5 bases). This CDR3 is built from 13 residues. Germline CDR1 and CDR2: LGHDT and YNNKEL (reference sequence). CDR3 region: CVSSPRGDTEAFF. Written as DNA, the CDR3 is TGTGTCAGCTCCCCACGAGGGGACACTGAAGCTTTCTTT. Supplemented by reference TRBV3-1 and TRBJ1-1, the full variable domain reads DTAVSQTPKYLVTQMGNDKSIKCEQNLGHDTMYWYKQDSKKFLKIMFSYNNKELIINETVPNRFSPKSPDKAHLNLHINSLELGDSAVYFCVSSPRGDTEAFFGQGTRLTVV.

This clonotype has at least ten counts. The V call is TRBV2, the J call TRBJ1-1; D is ambiguous. Per germline, CDR1 SNHLY and CDR2 FYNNEI. The CDR3 covers 10 residues. Between the trimmed V and J ends, which lost 6 bases and 7 bases, there was a span of 6 bases. This CDR3 reads CASREDEAFF. DNA for the CDR3: TGTGCCAGCAGAGAGGATGAAGCTTTCTTT.

The sample holds many counts of this clonotype. The chain combines TRBV9 with TRBJ2-1, with 8 nucleotides matching TRBD1. Germline CDR1 is SGDLS and CDR2 is YYNGEE. V lost 1 base, J lost 8 bases, and 5 bases stayed unmatched. CDR3 size: 14 residues. The CDR3 nucleotides read TGTGCCAGCAGCGTACAGGGGGCTCCCCATGAGCAGTTCTTC. Protein: CASSVQGAPHEQFF.

This clonotype occurred many times. The rearrangement joins TRBV7-9 to TRBJ1-5; unclear D gene. The CDR3 is 14 amino acids. V lost 1 base, J lost 2 bases, and 6 bases lay in between. The germline V gene encodes CDR1 SEHNR and CDR2 FQNEAQ (reference sequence). CDR3 region: CASSLGEGNQPQHF. The CDR3 bases are TGTGCCAGCAGCTTAGGAGAAGGCAATCAGCCCCAGCATTTT.

This clonotype was counted between two and nine times. The chain has TRBV10-3 and TRBJ2-5; tentative D call: TRBD1 (6 bases). The CDR3 extends over 16 amino acids. Germline V lookup: CDR1 ENHRY, CDR2 SYGVKD. Trimming stripped 5 bases from V and 1 base from J, with 17 bases between. The CDR3 DNA follows: TGTGCCATCAGTACCCATCGGGACACCTCCCAAGAGACCCAGTACTTC. Encoded protein: CAISTHRDTSQETQYF.